This TCR beta chain was captured by sequencing in a study of shared clonotypes between healthy human individuals. CDR1 is LNHDA and CDR2 is SQIVND in the germline V gene (reference sequence). The CDR3 is 15 amino acids. Trimming took 6 bases from V and 2 from J, leaving 14 bases between them. Produced via immunoSEQ multiplex PCR; TCRdb's table is partial and in-frame only. Among about 2.3 million clones, just over 90% were seen once, and the ten largest hold under 0.45%. V usage is TRBV19 and J usage is TRBJ2-1; no firm D call. This TCR derives from a man younger than 30 in good health. Some clones in this sample may be carry-over from other donors' samples. Sequenced: naive CD4+ T cells from PBMCs. The subset is: CD45RA+ positively selected. This chain's CDR3 is CASRQRMDPYNEQFF. The DNA for the CDR3 is TGTGCCAGTAGACAGAGAATGGACCCCTACAATGAGCAGTTCTTC. Looking up the rest from reference TRBV19 and TRBJ2-1 gives the full variable domain: DGGITQSPKYLFRKEGQNVTLSCEQNLNHDAMYWYRQDPGQGLRLIYYSQIVNDFQKGDIAEGYSVSREKKESFPLTVTSAQKNPTAFYLCASRQRMDPYNEQFFGPGTRLTVL.